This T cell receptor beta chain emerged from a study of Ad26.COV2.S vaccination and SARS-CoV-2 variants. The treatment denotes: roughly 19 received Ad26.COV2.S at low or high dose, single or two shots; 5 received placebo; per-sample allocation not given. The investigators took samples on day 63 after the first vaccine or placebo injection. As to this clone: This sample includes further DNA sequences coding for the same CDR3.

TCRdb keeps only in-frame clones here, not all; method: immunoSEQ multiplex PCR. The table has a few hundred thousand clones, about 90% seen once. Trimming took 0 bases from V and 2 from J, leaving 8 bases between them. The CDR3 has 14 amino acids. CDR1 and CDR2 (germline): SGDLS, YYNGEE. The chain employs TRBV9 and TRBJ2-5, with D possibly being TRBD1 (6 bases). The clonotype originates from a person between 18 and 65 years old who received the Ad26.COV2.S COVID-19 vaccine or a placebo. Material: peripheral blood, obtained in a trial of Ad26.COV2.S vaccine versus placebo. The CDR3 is CASSVGTGQETQYF. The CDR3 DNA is TGTGCCAGCAGCGTAGGTACAGGGCAAGAGACCCAGTACTTC.